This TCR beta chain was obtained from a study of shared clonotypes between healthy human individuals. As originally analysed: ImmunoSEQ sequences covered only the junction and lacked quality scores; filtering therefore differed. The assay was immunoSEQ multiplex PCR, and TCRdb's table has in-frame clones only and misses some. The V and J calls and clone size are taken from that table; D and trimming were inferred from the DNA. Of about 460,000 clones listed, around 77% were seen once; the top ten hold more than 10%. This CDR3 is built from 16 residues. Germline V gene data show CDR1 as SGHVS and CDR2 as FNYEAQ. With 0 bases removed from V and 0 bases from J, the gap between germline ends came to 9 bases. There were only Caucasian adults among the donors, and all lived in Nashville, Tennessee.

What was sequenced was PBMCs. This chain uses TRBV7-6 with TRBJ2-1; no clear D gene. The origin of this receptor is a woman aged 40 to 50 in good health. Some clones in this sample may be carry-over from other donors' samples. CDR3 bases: TGTGCCAGCAGCTTAGCGAGTGAGGCCTCCTACAATGAGCAGTTCTTC. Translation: CASSLASEASYNEQFF.